The next 11 T cell receptor beta chains were all read from a single sample in a study of blood T cell repertoires in COVID-19. Some clones are missing from TCRdb's copy, which holds only in-frame ones; the method was immunoSEQ multiplex PCR. The sample carries about 100,000 clones, approximately 90% recorded once. The sequenced material came from peripheral blood. The receptors come from a man aged 45-60 years with active COVID-19.

This sequence joins TRBV20-1 and TRBJ1-1; no clear D. The CDR3 has 12 amino acids. Germline-derived CDR1 and CDR2 are DFQATT and SNEGSKA (reference sequence). Trimming removed 3 bases from V and 4 bases from J, with 9 bases in between. The CDR3 loop reads CSASGHFTEAFF. The CDR3 DNA reads TGCAGTGCTAGTGGCCACTTCACTGAAGCTTTCTTT.

The chain links TRBV11-3 to TRBJ2-7, with D perhaps TRBD2 (7 bases). V was clipped by 5 bases and J by 5 bases, with 16 bases between them. The CDR3 loop spans 14 amino acids. Germline CDR1 and CDR2: SGHNT and YENEEA. In DNA, the CDR3 is TGTGCCAGCAGCCCCGACGGAGGGGGGGACGAGCAGTACGTC. Translating it yields CASSPDGGGDEQYV.

V gene TRBV9 combines with J gene TRBJ2-1; the match to TRBD1 covers 7 bases. This CDR3 is built from 15 residues. With V trimmed by 4 bases and J by 10 bases, 14 bases remained unmatched. Looked up from germline, CDR1 is SGDLS and CDR2 is YYNGEE. CDR3 sequence: CASSIHALPGQEQFF. The CDR3 DNA reads TGTGCCAGCAGCATACACGCATTACCGGGACAGGAGCAGTTCTTC.

This rearrangement joins TRBV29-1 to TRBJ2-5; a possible D gene is TRBD1 (5 bases). The CDR3 loop spans 13 amino acids. Germline V gene lookup returns CDR1 SQVTM and CDR2 ANQGSEA. Deletions cut 2 bases from V and 7 bases from J, with 14 bases between. CDR3 in DNA: TGCAGCGTTGAAAAAGGGGAAGGTGGGACCCAGTACTTC. Translating gives CSVEKGEGGTQYF. The variable domain in full, with the rest retrieved from reference TRBV29-1 and TRBJ2-5, is SAVISQKPSRDICQRGTSLTIQCQVDSQVTMMFWYRQQPGQSLTLIATANQGSEATYESGFVIDKFPISRPNLTFSTLTVSNMSPEDSSIYLCSVEKGEGGTQYFGPGTRLLVL.

This chain joins TRBV11-3 and TRBJ1-1; TRBD1 agrees at 8 bases. The ends lost 3 bases at V and 4 bases at J; junction bases unmatched: 4. CDR1 is SGHNT and CDR2 is YENEEA in the germline V gene. The CDR3 has 14 amino acids. In nucleotides, the CDR3 is TGTGCCAGCAGCTTGACAGGGGTGGTCACTGAAGCTTTCTTT. Its translation is CASSLTGVVTEAFF.

This clone has a handful of counts. The rearrangement links TRBV5-1 to TRBJ1-6; D perhaps matches TRBD1 (6 bases). Trimming shortened V by 8 bases and J by 6 bases, and 15 bases separated the two germline ends. CDR3 length: 14 residues. CDR1 and CDR2 from the germline V gene are SGHRS and YFSETQ. CDR3 residues: CASMMGRGNSPLHF. CDR3 DNA sequence: TGCGCCAGTATGATGGGCAGGGGTAATTCACCCCTCCACTTT. Looking up the rest from reference TRBV5-1 and TRBJ1-6 gives the full variable domain: KAGVTQTPRYLIKTRGQQVTLSCSPISGHRSVSWYQQTPGQGLQFLFEYFSETQRNKGNFPGRFSGRQFSNSRSEMNVSTLELGDSALYLCASMMGRGNSPLHFGNGTRLTVT.

The chain has TRBV11-2 and TRBJ2-7, with a tentative D call TRBD2 (6 bases). Between the trimmed V and J ends, which lost 1 base and 7 bases, there was a span of 11 bases. This CDR3 has 13 residues. Germline CDR1 reads SGHAT; CDR2 reads FQNNGV. In nucleotides, the CDR3 is TGTGCCAGCAGCTTAGCTGGGGGGAGTGAGCAGTACTTC. Its protein product is CASSLAGGSEQYF.

The rearrangement joins TRBV7-2 to TRBJ2-3; unclear D gene. Germline CDR1 reads SGHTA; CDR2 reads FQGNSA. The CDR3 is made up of 12 amino acids. V was shortened by 3 bases and J by 4 bases, with 5 bases between the two germline ends. CDR3 bases: TGTGCCAGCAGCTTTAGTGCAGATACGCAGTATTTT. Translation gives CASSFSADTQYF.

The rearrangement links TRBV11-3 to TRBJ2-5; TRBD2 might be the D (5 bases). In germline, CDR1 is SGHNT, CDR2 YENEEA. The CDR3 loop spans 15 amino acids. Trimming cost V 1 base and J 4 bases, with 13 bases left between them. Here the CDR3 reads CASSLGGGSVETQYF. Here the CDR3 DNA reads TGTGCCAGCAGCTTAGGAGGAGGCAGCGTAGAGACCCAGTACTTC.

This chain connects TRBV6-5 to TRBJ2-1; D is unclear. Germline lookup yields CDR1 MNHEY and CDR2 SVGAGI. This CDR3 region has 13 residues. V was shortened by 4 bases and J by 9 bases, with 13 bases between the two germline ends. The CDR3 loop reads CASSFSRVSEQFF. The CDR3, as DNA: TGTGCCAGCAGTTTCTCCCGGGTGAGTGAGCAGTTCTTC.

This chain uses TRBV5-4 with TRBJ1-1; 7 bases match TRBD1. The V gene end was trimmed by 0 bases and the J gene end by 2 bases; junction bases not matched to a gene: 10. The length of the CDR3 is 17 residues. The germline V gene encodes CDR1 SGHNT and CDR2 YYREEE (reference sequence). The CDR3 DNA sequence: TGTGCCAGCAGCTTGGCCTCAGGGCAGGGGGTTAACACTGAAGCTTTCTTT. Amino acid sequence: CASSLASGQGVNTEAFF.